The clone carrying this T cell receptor (beta chain) was seen just once. Its antigen is unknown. TCRdb's copy holds only in-frame clones and misses some; the assay was immunoSEQ multiplex PCR. Of more than 10,000 clones detected, roughly 80% appear once; the ten largest clones hold 0.8% to 1%. Germline assignment: CDR1 SEHNR and CDR2 FQNEAQ (reference sequence). Trimming pared 4 bases from V and 0 bases from J, leaving 12 bases between. The CDR3 extends over 16 amino acids. The record originates from a study of PD-1 blockade in classical Hodgkin lymphoma. Findings and limits, study-wide: Whereas CD4+ TCR diversity had risen significantly by C4D1, CD8+ TCR diversity had not. Patients starting nivolumab under 1 year after ASCT were excluded. A reduction in baseline TCR diversity was reportedly seen in newly diagnosed patients relative to healthy donors.

Time point given: cycle 4 day 1 (C4D1), after more than five weeks of nivolumab. Every patient relapsed after autologous stem cell transplantation, and brentuximab vedotin exposure varied. Magnetic negative selection purified CD4+ T cells from thawed PBMCs. Patients reached a best response of complete response, partial response or progressive disease. This chain uses TRBV7-9 with TRBJ2-2; no definite D call. The TCR was taken from a human donor with classical Hodgkin lymphoma. Here the sequenced sample was CD4+ T cells from blood, taken before the fourth cycle of nivolumab. In DNA form, the CDR3 reads TGTGCCAGCAGCTCCGGTTGGCAGGCGAACACCGGGGAGCTGTTTTTT. Translated: CASSSGWQANTGELFF. The full variable domain, its missing parts supplied by reference TRBV7-9 and TRBJ2-2, is DTGVSQNPRHKITKRGQNVTFRCDPISEHNRLYWYRQTLGQGPEFLTYFQNEAQLEKSRLLSDRFSAERPKGSFSTLEIQRTEQGDSAMYLCASSSGWQANTGELFFGEGSRLTVL.